The rows below give T cell receptor beta chains drawn from one sample of a study of control samples from healthy donors and cancer patients. Assay used: immunoSEQ multiplex PCR; TCRdb lists only in-frame clones, some missing. The sample has around 93,000 clones; 88% are singletons. Sequencing was done on a sample of blood. The receptors come from a man aged 30 to 39 in good health. CDR3s include the opening cysteine and the closing phenylalanine or tryptophan. The D gene is left open where the match is weak. Size tells how often a clone was seen (once, few, many) or the class of an expanded clone, and some rows leave it out.

v_call	d_call	j_call	clone_size	cdr3_nt	cdr3_aa
TRBV7-6	TRBD2	TRBJ2-5	-	TGTGCCAGCAGCCAAACTAGCGGGAGAGCCCAAGAGACCCAGTACTTC	CASSQTSGRAQETQYF
TRBV4-1	TRBD2	TRBJ2-7	-	TGCGCCAGCAGTCCAGGGACTAGCGGTTACGAGCAGTACTTC	CASSPGTSGYEQYF
TRBV30	TRBD1	TRBJ2-5	-	TGTGCCTGGAGTGGAAACAGGGGGTGGATGGAGACCCAGTACTTC	CAWSGNRGWMETQYF
TRBV5-6	TRBD1	TRBJ1-1	-	TGTGCCAGCAGCAGGACAGGGTTCGCTGAAGCTTTCTTT	CASSRTGFAEAFF
TRBV7-8	TRBD2	TRBJ2-5	-	TGTGCCAGCAGCTACACCGGGACTAGCAGCCAAGAGACCCAGTACTTC	CASSYTGTSSQETQYF
TRBV11-2	-	TRBJ2-2	-	TGTGCCAGCAGCTTAGATCCATTTGAGGAGCTGTTTTTT	CASSLDPFEELFF
TRBV10-3	TRBD1	TRBJ1-5	-	TGTGCCATCGGGACAGGGGGCTTGGATCAGCCCCAGCATTTT	CAIGTGGLDQPQHF
TRBV4-2	-	TRBJ2-7	-	TGTGCCAGCAGCCAAGAGGCTAGTTTCGCCTACGAGCAGTACTTC	CASSQEASFAYEQYF
TRBV5-6	TRBD1	TRBJ2-7	-	TGTGCCAGCAGCTGGGACAGGGCCTACGAGCAGTACTTC	CASSWDRAYEQYF
TRBV2	-	TRBJ2-7	-	TGTGCCAGCAATGCAGGGGGGCCCTACGAGCAGTACTTC	CASNAGGPYEQYF
TRBV6-5	-	TRBJ1-1	-	TGTGCCAGCAGTTACTCAGGGGGGAGCACTGAAGCTTTCTTT	CASSYSGGSTEAFF
TRBV5-6	TRBD2	TRBJ2-1	-	TGTGCCAGCAGCTTGGAGGGACTCGGCGGGGGAGGCATTATAGGGCAGTTCTTC	CASSLEGLGGGGIIGQFF
TRBV6-5	-	TRBJ2-6	-	TGTGCCAGCAGTTATAAAATCTCTGGGGCCAACGTCCTGACTTTC	CASSYKISGANVLTF
TRBV30	-	TRBJ1-5	-	TGTGCCTGGAGTGATGGCAGTCACGATCAGCCCCAGCATTTT	CAWSDGSHDQPQHF
TRBV28	-	TRBJ1-3	-	TGTGCCAGCAGCAGGGTTACTGGAAACACCATATATTTT	CASSRVTGNTIYF
TRBV3-1/TRBV3-2	TRBD2	TRBJ2-3	-	TGTGCCAGCAGCCACCGGGGGGGAGGAGATACGCAGTATTTT	CASSHRGGGDTQYF
TRBV7-9	TRBD1	TRBJ2-5	-	TGTGCCAGCAGCCGGGACAGGCAAGAGACCCAGTACTTC	CASSRDRQETQYF
TRBV28	TRBD1	TRBJ1-1	-	TGTGCCAGCAGTCAACAAACAGGGGGGAACACTGAAGCTTTCTTT	CASSQQTGGNTEAFF
TRBV7-9	TRBD2	TRBJ2-1	-	TGTGCCAGCAGCTTTCGGCTAGCGGGAGAGGGTGAGCAGTTCTTC	CASSFRLAGEGEQFF
TRBV6-5	-	TRBJ2-7	-	TGTGCCAGCAGCGAGTATGGGGCCTACGAGCAGTACTTC	CASSEYGAYEQYF
TRBV28	-	TRBJ2-7	-	TGTGCCAGCCATGAACCGGGGGGCACCTACGAGCAGTACTTC	CASHEPGGTYEQYF
TRBV27	-	TRBJ2-4	once	TGTGCCAGCAGTTACCAGGGGTCCGGGAACATTCAGTACTTC	CASSYQGSGNIQYF
TRBV6-5	-	TRBJ1-2	-	TGTGCCAGCAGTTACGGGACGGACAACTATGGCTACACCTTC	CASSYGTDNYGYTF
TRBV4-1	-	TRBJ1-1	-	TGCGCCAGCAGCCAGGGGCCCACTGAAGCTTTCTTT	CASSQGPTEAFF
TRBV19	TRBD1	TRBJ1-2	once	TGTGCCAGTAGTCCCCGTGACAGGGGTGGCTACACCTTC	CASSPRDRGGYTF
TRBV14	-	TRBJ2-2	-	TGTGCCAGCAGCTGGACCAGTAACGGGGAGCTGTTTTTT	CASSWTSNGELFF